This is a list of T cell receptor beta chains from one sample in a study of blood T cell repertoires in COVID-19. Here immunoSEQ multiplex PCR was the method, and the copy in TCRdb shows in-frame clones only, minus some. The data contain 85,000 to 110,000 clones, around 89% of them seen just once; the ten biggest clones take up around 3.7%. The material sequenced was peripheral blood. Receptors originate from a woman aged 55-70 years with acute or convalescent COVID-19. CDR3s include the opening cysteine and the closing phenylalanine or tryptophan. The D gene is left open where the match is weak. Size is stated for part of the rows, as once, few or many counts, or as a class when the clone is expanded.

>-|TRBJ2-1|-|TRBV5-4
CASSLGGASGPYNEQFF
TGTGCCAGCAGCTTGGGGGGGGCTAGCGGTCCCTACAATGAGCAGTTCTTC
>-|TRBJ1-1|TRBD1|TRBV6-5
CASSFNRGTEAFF
TGTGCCAGCAGTTTCAACAGGGGCACAGAAGCTTTCTTT
>few|TRBJ2-3|TRBD1|TRBV5-1
CASSPDRDRGLRQYF
TGCGCCAGCAGCCCAGACCGGGACAGGGGGCTCAGGCAGTATTTT
>-|TRBJ2-1|-|TRBV5-1
CASSLILANNEQFF
TGCGCCAGCAGCTTGATCCTAGCGAACAATGAGCAGTTCTTC
>-|TRBJ1-3|TRBD1|TRBV5-4
CASSKGQGFGNTIYF
TGTGCCAGCAGCAAGGGACAGGGTTTTGGAAACACCATATATTTT
>-|TRBJ2-3|-|TRBV7-3
CASSQAGFDTQYF
TGTGCCAGCAGCCAGGCAGGGTTTGATACGCAGTATTTT
>few|TRBJ2-1|TRBD2|TRBV11-3
CASSSPKKRLAGPIYNEQFF
TGTGCCAGCAGCTCCCCTAAGAAACGACTAGCGGGGCCTATCTACAATGAGCAGTTCTTC
>-|TRBJ1-2|-|TRBV6-1
CASSESSGLTGYTF
TGTGCCAGCAGTGAATCGTCAGGTCTGACTGGCTACACCTTC
>-|TRBJ1-4|TRBD1|TRBV5-8
CASSLVTGVEKLFF
TGTGCCAGCAGCTTGGTGACAGGGGTCGAAAAACTGTTTTTT
>-|TRBJ1-2|-|TRBV28
CASSANGYTF
TGTGCCAGCAGTGCTAATGGCTACACCTTC
>-|TRBJ2-2|TRBD1|TRBV19
CASGTGGATGELFF
TGTGCCAGTGGGACAGGGGGGGCAACCGGGGAGCTGTTTTTT
>-|TRBJ1-1|-|TRBV5-5
CASSAGGLNTEAFF
TGTGCCAGCAGCGCGGGGGGCCTGAACACTGAAGCTTTCTTT
>-|TRBJ1-2|TRBD1|TRBV2
CASSLRQGTNYGYTF
TGTGCCAGCAGTCTACGACAGGGGACTAACTATGGCTACACCTTC
>-|TRBJ2-1|-|TRBV9
CASSVGSPTYEQFF
TGTGCCAGCAGCGTCGGTAGCCCTACGTATGAGCAGTTCTTC
>-|TRBJ2-4|-|TRBV6-1
CASSEVVGGVNIQYF
TGTGCCAGCAGTGAAGTTGTAGGAGGGGTCAACATTCAGTACTTC
>-|TRBJ2-3|-|TRBV2
CASSVTPGARDADTQYF
TGTGCCAGCAGTGTCACCCCGGGAGCGCGGGACGCAGATACGCAGTATTTT
>-|TRBJ2-7|-|TRBV11-1
CASSSRTSRDEQYF
TGTGCCAGCAGTTCCAGGACTTCGAGGGACGAGCAGTACTTC
>-|TRBJ1-1|-|TRBV5-6
CASSARTGYNTEAFF
TGTGCCAGCAGCGCCCGCACAGGTTACAACACTGAAGCTTTCTTT
>-|TRBJ2-7|TRBD1|TRBV27
CASSPSGGQEFLEQYF
TGTGCCAGCAGCCCTTCTGGGGGACAGGAGTTCCTCGAGCAGTACTTC
>-|TRBJ2-1|-|TRBV3-1/TRBV3-2
CASSRVALSYNEQFF
TGTGCCAGCAGCCGCGTAGCGCTCTCCTACAATGAGCAGTTCTTC
>-|TRBJ1-6|-|TRBV11-2
CASSLDRGNSPLHF
TGTGCCAGCAGCTTAGACAGGGGTAATTCACCCCTCCACTTT
>once|TRBJ1-5|TRBD1|TRBV28
CASSAGGSGNQPQHF
TGTGCCAGCAGTGCAGGGGGCTCGGGCAATCAGCCCCAGCATTTT
>-|TRBJ1-4|-|TRBV3-1/TRBV3-2
CASSQARGSEKLFF
TGTGCCAGCAGCCAAGCCAGGGGCAGTGAAAAACTGTTTTTT
>-|TRBJ2-3|-|TRBV2
CASAKRRSRNQDTQYF
TGTGCCAGCGCCAAACGTCGAAGCAGGAACCAAGATACGCAGTATTTT
>few|TRBJ2-7|-|TRBV5-4
CASSVQGGSYEQYF
TGTGCCAGCAGCGTACAGGGGGGGTCCTACGAGCAGTACTTC
>-|TRBJ2-3|TRBD2|TRBV27
CASRTKGLAVTDTQYF
TGTGCCAGCAGGACCAAGGGACTAGCGGTCACAGATACGCAGTATTTT
>-|TRBJ2-1|-|TRBV3-1/TRBV3-2
CASSQAGLDYNEQFF
TGTGCCAGCAGCCAAGCGGGACTCGATTACAATGAGCAGTTCTTC
>-|TRBJ2-5|-|TRBV5-4
CASSSGAETQYF
TGTGCCAGCAGCTCTGGGGCGGAGACCCAGTACTTC
>-|TRBJ2-5|-|TRBV5-1
CASSISQETQYF
TGCGCCAGCAGTATCAGCCAAGAGACCCAGTACTTC
>-|TRBJ1-6|TRBD1|TRBV30
CAWTGQVNSPLHF
TGTGCCTGGACCGGACAGGTTAATTCACCCCTCCACTTT
>once|TRBJ1-1|-|TRBV30
CAWSVSGGTEAFF
TGTGCCTGGAGTGTGAGTGGTGGCACTGAAGCTTTCTTT
>once|TRBJ2-3|-|TRBV5-4
CASSLGPTSTDTQYF
TGTGCCAGCAGCTTGGGCCCGACTAGCACAGATACGCAGTATTTT
>-|TRBJ2-1|-|TRBV9
CASSVEGQPYNEQFF
TGTGCCAGCAGCGTAGAAGGACAGCCTTACAATGAGCAGTTCTTC
>-|TRBJ2-1|-|TRBV5-1
CASSLGGTARNEQFF
TGCGCCAGCAGCTTAGGAGGGACAGCCAGGAATGAGCAGTTCTTC
>once|TRBJ2-2|-|TRBV6-6
CASSLIKVTGELFF
TGTGCCAGCAGCCTAATAAAAGTGACCGGGGAGCTGTTTTTT
>-|TRBJ2-1|TRBD2|TRBV18
CASSPRREGYNEQFF
TGTGCCAGCTCACCACGGAGGGAGGGTTACAATGAGCAGTTCTTC
>-|TRBJ1-2|-|TRBV6-1
CASSEGGLRSGYTF
TGTGCCAGCAGTGAAGGTGGGCTACGGTCTGGCTACACCTTC
>-|TRBJ1-6|TRBD1|TRBV6-1
CASSEGRDRQWRPLHF
TGTGCCAGCAGTGAAGGGAGGGACAGGCAGTGGCGTCCCCTCCACTTT
>-|TRBJ2-1|TRBD2|TRBV7-3
CASSPTSARSYNEQFF
TGTGCCAGCAGCCCGACTAGCGCCCGCTCCTACAATGAGCAGTTCTTC
>-|TRBJ1-5|-|TRBV6-5
CASRTNSNQPQHF
TGTGCCAGCAGGACAAATAGCAATCAGCCCCAGCATTTT
>-|TRBJ2-1|-|TRBV2
CASSVFSYNEQFF
TGTGCCAGCAGCGTGTTCTCCTACAATGAGCAGTTCTTC
>-|TRBJ1-1|-|TRBV29-1
CSVAAEGGVTEAFF
TGCAGCGTTGCCGCAGAGGGAGGGGTCACTGAAGCTTTCTTT
>once|TRBJ1-3|TRBD1|TRBV6-2/TRBV6-3
CASSRSTGPGNTIYF
TGTGCCAGCAGCCGTTCGACAGGGCCTGGAAACACCATATATTTT
>-|TRBJ2-3|-|TRBV12-3/TRBV12-4
CASSFRTGDTQYF
TGTGCCAGCAGTTTCCGTACAGGGGATACGCAGTATTTT
>-|TRBJ1-1|-|TRBV5-1
CASSFQGKMNTEAFF
TGCGCCAGCAGCTTCCAGGGAAAGATGAACACTGAAGCTTTCTTT
>-|TRBJ1-2|-|TRBV12-3/TRBV12-4
CASSAGENGYTF
TGTGCCAGCAGTGCCGGGGAGAATGGCTACACCTTC
>-|TRBJ2-6|-|TRBV19
CASSISFSGANVLTF
TGTGCCAGTAGTATTAGCTTCTCTGGGGCCAACGTCCTGACTTTC
>once|TRBJ2-1|TRBD2|TRBV3-1/TRBV3-2
CASSQGLASGSYNEQFF
TGTGCCAGCAGCCAAGGTCTGGCTAGCGGGAGCTACAATGAGCAGTTCTTC
>-|TRBJ2-7|TRBD1|TRBV6-6
CASSSQGDEQYF
TGTGCCAGCAGTTCCCAGGGGGACGAGCAGTACTTC
>-|TRBJ1-2|TRBD1|TRBV7-3
CASSPGGQSRYGYTF
TGTGCCAGCAGCCCCGGGGGACAGTCCAGATATGGCTACACCTTC
>-|TRBJ1-1|-|TRBV3-1/TRBV3-2
CASSLAAGGTMNTEAFF
TGTGCCAGCAGCCTCGCGGCGGGGGGCACGATGAACACTGAAGCTTTCTTT